The sequence of this T cell receptor (beta chain) was determined in a study of memory CD4+ T cells and cytomegalovirus serostatus. The overall study: Of the healthy Belgian adults, 9 or 10 were CMV seropositive and 20 to 25 seronegative.

In germline, CDR1 is LNHDA, CDR2 SQIVND (reference sequence). V was cut by 4 bases and J by 0 bases, with 4 bases left in between. This CDR3 spans 14 amino acids. The sort gate was single viable CD3+CD4+CD8-CD45RO+ cells for memory CD4+ T cells. Total CD4+ T cells were enriched by CD4 positive selection. Sequencing was performed with immunoSEQ multiplex PCR; in TCRdb, only in-frame clones are kept and a portion is missing. Among 40,000 to 55,000 clones listed, 82% were seen once. Notes on the study in general: Of 150 to 200 reported CMV TCRbeta sequences, around 62 were found in memory CD4+ repertoires.

As for this clone: Its antigen is still unknown.

This receptor was taken from an adult in good health and CMV-seronegative. The chain carries TRBV19 and TRBJ2-6, with D hard to call. Sequenced: memory CD4+ T cells from blood. This chain's CDR3 is CASSTNSGANVLTF. The CDR3 DNA reads as TGTGCCAGTAGTACCAACTCTGGGGCCAACGTCCTGACTTTC.